Listed here is a single T cell receptor (beta chain). Only in-frame clones appear in the TCRdb table, and some are missing; sequencing was by immunoSEQ multiplex PCR. The repertoire has roughly 250,000 clones, about four fifths of them found once; the top ten carry less than 4%. The sample comes from a study of blood T cell repertoires in COVID-19. At the level of the study: In each case, the material was cDNA or gDNA derived from T cells, B-cell-depleted T cells, or PBMCs.

CDR1 and CDR2 (germline): MNHEY, SMNVEV (reference sequence). The CDR3 covers 13 residues. Trimming removed 4 bases from V and 6 bases from J, with 12 bases in between. The rearrangement joins TRBV27 to TRBJ1-1, with D unclear. Sequencing used PBMCs or T cells enriched from blood (not recorded which). This TCR was recovered from a woman aged 40-49 years who had been exposed to COVID-19. The CDR3 sequence is CASSSLAPAEAFF. CDR3 DNA: TGTGCCAGCAGTTCTTTAGCGCCCGCTGAAGCTTTCTTT.